The 4 T cell receptor beta chains listed next were all sequenced from one sample in a study of shared clonotypes between healthy human individuals. Libraries were prepared by immunoSEQ multiplex PCR; TCRdb keeps only in-frame clonotypes and omits some of them. Among fewer than 600,000 clones listed, roughly three quarters were seen once. Material: PBMCs. Every receptor here comes from a woman between 40 and 55 years old in good health. Some clones in this sample may be carry-over from other donors' samples.

The chain joins TRBV11-2 to TRBJ2-7; the D gene could be TRBD1 or TRBD2 (6 bases each). The V end lost 5 bases, the J end lost 5 bases, and 13 bases lay between the germline ends. The CDR3 sequence is 13 residues long. The germline gives CDR1 SGHAT, CDR2 FQNNGV. The CDR3 reads CASSTRRGNEQYF. DNA for the CDR3: TGTGCCAGCAGCACCCGGAGGGGGAACGAGCAGTACTTC.

The rearrangement joins TRBV5-5 to TRBJ2-3; 7 nucleotides line up with TRBD2. The germline gives CDR1 SGHKS, CDR2 YYEKEE (reference sequence). Losses at the gene ends were 3 bases for V and 6 bases for J; bases not matched to a gene: 10. This CDR3 spans 15 amino acids. The CDR3 reads CASSYRAGRADTQYF. The CDR3 region has the DNA TGTGCCAGCAGCTACCGAGCGGGAAGGGCGGATACGCAGTATTTT.

As regards this clone: A single base separates this from a much larger clone, so it may be a read error. The same CDR3 can be traced to other DNA sequences in this sample. The chain carries TRBV7-9 and TRBJ1-1; D remains unclear. Germline V gene lookup returns CDR1 SEHNR and CDR2 FQNEAQ (reference sequence). V was trimmed by 3 bases and J by 1 base, leaving 3 bases between them. The CDR3 has 12 amino acids. The CDR3 loop is CASSFGNTEAFF. CDR3 in DNA: TGTGCCAGCAGCTTTGGGAACACTGAAGCTTTCTTT.

This clone has ten or more counts. V and J are TRBV2 and TRBJ1-5, with 7 bases matching TRBD1. The junction had 5 bases not matched to a gene; V was cut back by 6 bases and J by 6 bases. The CDR3 is 13 amino acids. Germline CDR1 is SNHLY and CDR2 is FYNNEI. CDR3 sequence: CASRTGPPQPQHF. CDR3 DNA sequence: TGTGCCAGCAGGACAGGGCCGCCTCAGCCCCAGCATTTT.